The TCR beta chain under discussion was sequenced for a study of graft-versus-host responses after intestinal transplantation. Only in-frame clones appear in the TCRdb table, and some are missing; sequencing was by immunoSEQ multiplex PCR. Among 80,000 to 95,000 clones, approximately 94% were seen once, and the ten largest hold 1.5% to 2%. Germline V gene lookup returns CDR1 SEHNR and CDR2 FQNEAQ (reference sequence). Trimming took 2 bases from V and 10 from J, leaving 12 bases between them. The CDR3 contains 13 residues. Turning to this clone: Antigen specificity is unknown.

The sequences come from unstimulated CD8+ T cells sorted from spleen or lymph node cells, collected before intestinal transplant. The chain is built from TRBV7-9 and TRBJ2-1, with D possibly being TRBD2 (5 bases). The sequence was obtained from a human donor who received an intestinal transplant. This CDR3 reads CASSLIGEPEQFF. For the CDR3, the DNA is TGTGCCAGCAGCTTAATCGGGGAACCCGAGCAGTTCTTC. The full variable domain, its missing parts supplied by reference TRBV7-9 and TRBJ2-1, is DTGVSQNPRHKITKRGQNVTFRCDPISEHNRLYWYRQTLGQGPEFLTYFQNEAQLEKSRLLSDRFSAERPKGSFSTLEIQRTEQGDSAMYLCASSLIGEPEQFFGPGTRLTVL.